The clone carrying this T cell receptor (beta chain) was recorded a few times. The target antigen is unknown. This record belongs to a study of T-cell reconstitution after alpha-beta-depleted transplantation in children. Study findings and constraints: The study reportedly traced alpha-beta T cells about two months after transplant to several hundred expanded graft clones. T-cell counts and diversity at one year following transplant were attributed mainly to newly produced T cells.

Unique molecular identifiers tagged the TCRbeta library. TCRdb re-analysed the PCR reads in MiXCR, keeping a single row per CDR3 protein. Altogether a few hundred thousand distinct CDR3 sequences are present, over 20% being singletons, with the ten largest covering approximately 10%. The CDR3 length is 16 residues. The V segment lost 1 base and the J segment 0 bases; nucleotides outside the gene matches: 5. CDR1 and CDR2 from the germline V gene are SGHVS and FNYEAQ. The TCR was taken from a male patient younger than 18 who had a stem cell transplant for acute lymphoblastic leukemia, so the T cells may come from the graft donor. Sequencing used PBMCs, mostly from graft donor cells, obtained 180 days after TCRalphabeta/CD19-depleted stem cell transplant. The rearrangement uses TRBV7-6 and TRBJ2-7; the match to TRBD2 covers 8 bases. Written as DNA, the CDR3 is TGTGCCAGCAGCTTAGTGGAACTAGCGGCCTCCTACGAGCAGTACTTC. As protein: CASSLVELAASYEQYF.